Below are 19 T cell receptor beta chains sequenced from a single sample in a study of T cell repertoires in aging, cancer and after chemotherapy. Rearranged V-D-J TRB sequences were amplified with a mixed TRB-A/B primer pool. TCRdb processed the multiplex PCR reads anew with MiXCR; each CDR3 protein has one entry. This table holds about 11,000 distinct CDR3 sequences, roughly 33% found once. Amplification of TCR beta used genomic DNA extracted from peripheral blood. Sequences were obtained from blood. All receptors derive from a human donor in good health. The donor label of this sample is uncertain.

This chain uses TRBV12-3 or TRBV12-4 with TRBJ2-7; 8 bases agree with TRBD2. This CDR3 region has 15 residues. V shed 6 bases and J 4 bases; nucleotides not matched to a gene: 11. Here the CDR3 DNA reads TGTGCCAGCAGACCGGGAGGGAGCGGGAGATACGAGCAGTACTTC. It encodes CASRPGGSGRYEQYF.

J is TRBJ1-5 and V is TRBV6-4, with 9 bases that match TRBD1. V dropped 6 bases and J dropped 4; count of bases not matched to a gene: 7. Per the germline V gene, CDR1 is MRHNA and CDR2 is SNTAGT. The length of the CDR3 is 15 residues. The CDR3 sequence: CASRGTGPSNQPQHF. Written as DNA, the CDR3 is TGTGCCAGCAGGGGGACAGGGCCCTCAAATCAGCCCCAGCATTTT.

On this clonotype itself: Just one base apart from a much larger clone, this may be a read error. J is TRBJ2-7 and V is TRBV6-5; 11 bases agree with TRBD2. Germline-derived CDR1 and CDR2 are MNHEY and SVGAGI. V dropped 4 bases and J dropped 0; count of bases not matched to a gene: 2. CDR3 length: 15 amino acids. The CDR3 nucleotides are TGTGCCAGCAGTTCCGGGACTAGCGGCTCCTACGAGCAGTACTTC. Amino acids: CASSSGTSGSYEQYF.

This clonotype has a single count. This sequence joins TRBV7-9 and TRBJ2-7; the D gene is possibly TRBD1 (6 bases). Germline V gene sequence: CDR1 SEHNR, CDR2 FQNEAQ (reference sequence). V was clipped by 2 bases and J by 3 bases, with 8 bases between them. The CDR3 runs 13 residues. CDR3 protein: CASSLIGGYEQYF. CDR3 bases: TGTGCCAGCAGCTTAATAGGGGGCTACGAGCAGTACTTC.

The CDR3 loop reads CASSLDGASGEKLFF. The CDR3 region has the DNA TGTGCCAGCAGTTTAGATGGGGCCTCGGGTGAAAAACTGTTTTTT. J is TRBJ1-4 and V is TRBV27, with a possible D match to TRBD1 (5 bases). The CDR3 runs to 15 residues. V was clipped by 2 bases and J by 7 bases, with 14 bases between them. CDR1 is MNHEY, CDR2 SMNVEV, per germline (reference sequence).

The chain carries TRBV7-4 and TRBJ2-1; D might be TRBD1 (5 bases). Germline values: CDR1 SGHVT, CDR2 SQSDAQ. CDR3 size: 13 residues. V lost 7 bases to trimming and J lost 8 bases, with 15 bases between them. The CDR3 DNA reads TGTGCCAGCATTCAAAGGACAACGGATGAGCAGTTCTTC. Its protein product is CASIQRTTDEQFF.

This clonotype occurred a few times. The chain employs TRBV6-1 and TRBJ1-1; D uncertain. The V end was cut by 6 bases, the J end by 4 bases, with 12 bases between. CDR1 MNHNS and CDR2 SASEGT come from the germline V gene. The CDR3 loop spans 13 amino acids. The CDR3 spells CASRVTGGTEAFF. CDR3 in DNA: TGTGCCAGCAGGGTCACCGGTGGCACTGAAGCTTTCTTT.

The genes are TRBV12-3 or TRBV12-4 and TRBJ2-1; 7 bases map to TRBD1. V gave up 6 bases and J gave up 10 bases; unmatched junction bases: 12. CDR3 length: 14 amino acids. The CDR3 sequence: CASREQGLSYEQFF. As DNA, the CDR3 is TGTGCCAGCAGAGAACAGGGGCTCTCCTACGAGCAGTTCTTC.

This clonotype was counted only a few times. V usage is TRBV15 and J usage is TRBJ2-7; 8 nucleotides match TRBD1. The CDR3 runs to 14 residues. Germline loops: CDR1 LNHNV, CDR2 YYDKDF (reference sequence). Trimming cost V 5 bases and J 3 bases; bases outside gene matches: 6. This chain's CDR3 is CATSWYTGGYEQYF. CDR3 bases: TGTGCCACCAGCTGGTATACAGGGGGCTACGAGCAGTACTTC.

The chain couples TRBV6-5 to TRBJ2-7; TRBD1 matches at 10 bases. This CDR3 has 13 residues. Trimming at V came to 8 bases and at J to 1 base, leaving 2 bases not matched to a gene. Germline V gene lookup returns CDR1 MNHEY and CDR2 SVGAGI. CDR3 residues: CASGQGDSYEQYF. CDR3 nucleotides: TGTGCCAGCGGACAGGGGGATTCCTACGAGCAGTACTTC.

The chain has TRBV29-1 and TRBJ2-1; TRBD1 matches 12 bases. The germline V gene encodes CDR1 SQVTM and CDR2 ANQGSEA. The CDR3 consists of 13 residues. Trimming took 7 bases from V and 9 from J; bases not matched to a gene: 7. The CDR3 here is CSGGQGAPGEQFF. In DNA, the CDR3 is TGCAGCGGGGGACAGGGGGCGCCCGGTGAGCAGTTCTTC.

This clonotype appeared a few times. The chain combines TRBV7-2 with TRBJ1-2, with D possibly matching TRBD1 (5 bases). The germline CDR1 and CDR2 sequences are SGHTA and FQGNSA. The CDR3 covers 16 residues. The germline V and J ends were trimmed by 5 bases and 7 bases, with 23 bases remaining between them. CDR3 nucleotide sequence: TGTGCCAGCAGCCAAGAGGGTGTGTTAAGGGACGGTGGCTACACCTTC. Its protein product is CASSQEGVLRDGGYTF.

The chain has TRBV19 and TRBJ1-5; TRBD1 might be the D (5 bases). V was pared by 4 bases and J by 15 bases, with 16 bases between. The CDR3 covers 12 residues. Germline V lookup: CDR1 LNHDA, CDR2 SQIVND (reference sequence). The CDR3 protein is CASSTRGVRRHF. Written as DNA, the CDR3 is TGTGCCAGTAGTACACGGGGGGTAAGGAGGCATTTT. Full variable domain (missing parts from reference TRBV19 and TRBJ1-5): DGGITQSPKYLFRKEGQNVTLSCEQNLNHDAMYWYRQDPGQGLRLIYYSQIVNDFQKGDIAEGYSVSREKKESFPLTVTSAQKNPTAFYLCASSTRGVRRHFGDGTRLSIL.

This chain links TRBV7-9 with TRBJ2-2, with unresolved D. V lost 1 base and J 8 bases, leaving 17 bases between the germline ends. Germline assignment: CDR1 SEHNR and CDR2 FQNEAQ (reference sequence). This CDR3 region has 16 residues. CDR3 sequence: CASSLVDPLFGGELFF. In DNA, the CDR3 is TGTGCCAGCAGCTTAGTGGACCCACTATTTGGTGGGGAGCTGTTTTTT.

This clonotype was detected only once. J is TRBJ2-2 and V is TRBV6-1; the match to TRBD1 covers 12 bases. CDR1 is MNHNS, CDR2 SASEGT, per germline. V shed 8 bases, J shed 8 bases, and the junction held 6 bases outside the gene matches. The CDR3 totals 14 residues. CDR3 DNA sequence: TGTGCCAGCTGGGGACAGGGGGCAAAGGGGGAGCTGTTTTTT. Encoded protein: CASWGQGAKGELFF.

In its sample, this clonotype is medium-sized (0.01 to 0.1%). The V call is TRBV6-1, the J call TRBJ2-2, with D perhaps matching TRBD2 (6 bases). This CDR3 has 12 residues. Between the trimmed V and J ends, which lost 8 bases and 6 bases, there was a span of 10 bases. CDR1 is MNHNS and CDR2 is SASEGT in the germline V gene. The CDR3 nucleotides read TGTGCCAGCCGATGGGGGGCCGGGGAGCTGTTTTTT. Its translation: CASRWGAGELFF.

This clonotype rates as medium-sized. The chain is built from TRBV29-1 and TRBJ2-2; D call uncertain. V dropped 6 bases and J dropped 0 bases, with 14 bases sitting between them. The CDR3 is made up of 15 amino acids. Germline V lookup: CDR1 SQVTM, CDR2 ANQGSEA. The CDR3 region is CSVPLGPANTGELFF. CDR3 in DNA: TGCAGCGTCCCCCTAGGACCGGCGAACACCGGGGAGCTGTTTTTT.

This clonotype was recorded a few times. V gene TRBV27 combines with J gene TRBJ2-3; 7 bases are shared with TRBD1. Germline CDR1 MNHEY, CDR2 SMNVEV (reference sequence). This CDR3 contains 16 residues. V lost 5 bases and J lost 2; bases outside the gene matches: 10. CDR3 sequence (DNA): TGTGCCAGCAGTGTACGGTGGACAGGTACCACAGATACGCAGTATTTT. It yields the protein CASSVRWTGTTDTQYF.

This clonotype was counted only a few times. This chain links TRBV18 with TRBJ2-2, with D perhaps matching TRBD1 (5 bases). The CDR3 sequence is 16 residues long. From germline, CDR1 is KGHSH and CDR2 LQKENI. Trimming stripped 3 bases from V and 0 bases from J, with 11 bases between. The CDR3 spells CASSPLGPPNTGELFF. CDR3 in DNA: TGTGCCAGCTCACCTTTGGGGCCCCCGAACACCGGGGAGCTGTTTTTT.